One and the same sample provided the 21 T cell receptor beta chains below, sequenced in a study of T cell responses to AZD1222 COVID-19 vaccine. The data were produced by immunoSEQ multiplex PCR, yet TCRdb's version contains in-frame clones alone and is incomplete. This sample yields 96,000 or so clones, of which 75% to 90% are seen a single time; about 28% belongs to the top ten. The sample here was peripheral blood, taken on day 0 of AZD1222 vaccination. These receptors all come from an adult in good health.

V usage is TRBV9 and J usage is TRBJ2-5, with D possibly matching TRBD2 (5 bases). CDR1 and CDR2 (germline): SGDLS, YYNGEE. The ends were cut back, 0 bases at V and 5 bases at J, with 14 bases in the middle. The CDR3 contains 15 residues. This CDR3 is CASSVGGSEAETQYF. CDR3 coding DNA: TGTGCCAGCAGCGTAGGTGGGAGTGAGGCGGAGACCCAGTACTTC.

The rearrangement uses TRBV9 and TRBJ2-4; D gene ambiguous. V gave up 0 bases and J gave up 9 bases, with 13 bases separating them. Germline V gene sequence: CDR1 SGDLS, CDR2 YYNGEE. There are 14 residues in the CDR3. This CDR3 reads CASSVDDGLGIQYF. The CDR3 nucleotides are TGTGCCAGCAGCGTAGATGATGGGTTGGGCATTCAGTACTTC.

This clone came up once. V usage is TRBV30 and J usage is TRBJ2-7, with TRBD1 as a possible D gene (5 bases). Between the trimmed V and J ends, which lost 0 bases and 6 bases, there was a span of 6 bases. Germline V lookup: CDR1 GTSNPN, CDR2 SVGIG (reference sequence). CDR3 length equals 11 residues. CDR3 sequence: CAWSVRGEQYF. Here the CDR3 DNA reads TGTGCCTGGAGTGTAAGGGGCGAGCAGTACTTC.

This chain links TRBV7-9 with TRBJ2-5, with D possibly matching TRBD2 (5 bases). Germline V CDR1 and CDR2: SEHNR, FQNEAQ (reference sequence). The CDR3 has 15 amino acids. The V and J ends lost 8 bases and 5 bases respectively, with 21 bases between them. The CDR3 DNA sequence: TGTGCCAGCGACTCTGGTGGGAGTATAGGGGAGACCCAGTACTTC. Translation gives CASDSGGSIGETQYF.

The DNA for the CDR3 is TGTGCCAGTAGTAGAAGGGACAACTCCTACGAGCAGTACTTC. This encodes CASSRRDNSYEQYF. V usage is TRBV19 and J usage is TRBJ2-7; maybe TRBD1 (6 bases). The germline gives CDR1 LNHDA, CDR2 SQIVND (reference sequence). Trimming cost V 4 bases and J 0 bases, with 10 bases left between them. The length of the CDR3 is 14 residues.

The chain joins TRBV28 to TRBJ2-1; 8 bases line up with TRBD2. V dropped 6 bases and J dropped 1; count of bases not matched to a gene: 14. The CDR3 loop spans 18 amino acids. The germline V gene encodes CDR1 MDHEN and CDR2 SYDVKM. CDR3 nucleotide sequence: TGTGCCAGCAGCCATGGGTGGATTAGCGGGATTTCCTACAATGAGCAGTTCTTC. It is translated as CASSHGWISGISYNEQFF.

This clone was picked up one time. The V call is TRBV3-1 (or the pseudogene TRBV3-2), the J call TRBJ2-1; D not resolved. The CDR3 totals 11 residues. Trimming stripped 6 bases from V and 4 bases from J, with 4 bases between. The germline CDR1 and CDR2 sequences are LGHDT and YNNKEL (reference sequence). The DNA for the CDR3 is TGTGCCAGCAGGGGGTACAATGAGCAGTTCTTC. It encodes CASRGYNEQFF.

The chain links TRBV4-1 to TRBJ2-2; D gene ambiguous. There are 16 residues in the CDR3. CDR1 and CDR2 from the germline V gene are MGHRA and YSYEKL. V lost 2 bases, J lost 6 bases, and 16 bases lay in between. The DNA for the CDR3 is TGCGCCAGCAGCCAATATTATAACGGAATTGCCGGGGAGCTGTTTTTT. Encoded protein: CASSQYYNGIAGELFF.

This rearrangement joins TRBV28 to TRBJ1-3; D is unresolved. CDR3 length: 14 residues. The germline gives CDR1 MDHEN, CDR2 SYDVKM. Trimming shortened V by 5 bases and J by 4 bases, and 12 bases separated the two germline ends. DNA for the CDR3: TGTGCCAGCAGTATACCACGCCGCGGAAACACCATATATTTT. Translating gives CASSIPRRGNTIYF.

Only a few counts were recorded for this clone. V is TRBV6-5 and J is TRBJ2-5; maybe TRBD2 (6 bases). The CDR3 consists of 14 residues. The germline V gene has CDR1 MNHEY and CDR2 SVGAGI. V was cut by 6 bases and J by 5 bases, with 16 bases left in between. The CDR3 DNA reads as TGTGCCAGCAGACCATGGGGAGGAGTTGAGACCCAGTACTTC. Translation gives CASRPWGGVETQYF.

This rearrangement joins TRBV18 to TRBJ2-7; D gene unclear. V gave up 0 bases and J gave up 6 bases, with 15 bases separating them. The CDR3 spans 15 residues. Germline V gene sequence: CDR1 KGHSH, CDR2 LQKENI. The CDR3 nucleotides read TGTGCCAGCTCACCACCAAGGACGGACGTCTCCGAGCAGTACTTC. Translated: CASSPPRTDVSEQYF.

The rearrangement joins TRBV25-1 to TRBJ2-7; 8 bases map to TRBD2. Trimming cost V 4 bases and J 4 bases; bases outside gene matches: 6. From germline, CDR1 is MGHDK and CDR2 SYGVNS. The CDR3 spans 14 residues. The CDR3 DNA reads as TGTGCCAGCAGTGGAGCGGGAGCCATGTACGAGCAGTACTTC. Translation gives CASSGAGAMYEQYF.

This chain connects TRBV7-2 to TRBJ2-7, with a possible D match to TRBD1 (5 bases). CDR3 length: 14 amino acids. Trimming cost V 1 base and J 7 bases, with 14 bases left between them. CDR1 is SGHTA, CDR2 FQGNSA, per germline. CDR3: CASSLGGTVEEQYF. Here the CDR3 DNA reads TGTGCCAGCAGCTTAGGGGGCACAGTTGAGGAGCAGTACTTC.

The chain employs TRBV4-3 and TRBJ2-7, with D possibly matching TRBD1 (5 bases). V was clipped by 3 bases and J by 0 bases, with 12 bases between them. Germline lookup yields CDR1 LGHNA and CDR2 YSLEER. CDR3 size: 15 residues. The CDR3 bases are TGCGCCAGCAGCCAGACGTTTGACAGCTCCTACGAGCAGTACTTC. The encoded protein is CASSQTFDSSYEQYF.

The chain joins TRBV18 to TRBJ2-5, with a possible D match to TRBD1 (6 bases). This CDR3 has 18 amino acids. Germline V CDR1 and CDR2: KGHSH, LQKENI. The V and J ends lost 3 bases and 7 bases respectively, with 27 bases between them. DNA for the CDR3: TGTGCCAGCTCACCGCCGGTTTTGGGATCACAGGGCGGCCCGACCCAGTACTTC. Protein product: CASSPPVLGSQGGPTQYF.

The genes are TRBV21-1 and TRBJ2-3; TRBD2, as called in the table, went unchecked against the DNA. TRBV21-1 is a documented pseudogene. The CDR3 is 16 residues long. The CDR3 DNA sequence: TGTGCCAGCAGCCAAGGACTAGCGGGATTGGGGGATACGCAGTATTTT. It translates to CASSQGLAGLGDTQYF.

The V call is TRBV5-4, the J call TRBJ2-7; 7 nucleotides align to TRBD2. The CDR3 runs 13 residues. The trim removed 4 bases at V and 7 bases at J, leaving 8 bases unmatched. Per the germline V gene, CDR1 is SGHNT and CDR2 is YYREEE (reference sequence). The CDR3 here is CASSPGGTREQYF. CDR3 nucleotide sequence: TGTGCCAGCAGCCCCGGGGGGACCCGGGAGCAGTACTTC.

The V call is TRBV12-5, the J call TRBJ1-2; possibly TRBD1 for D (5 bases). This CDR3 region has 13 residues. Per the germline V gene, CDR1 is LGHNT and CDR2 is FRNRAP. Trimming removed 5 bases from V and 2 bases from J, with 9 bases in between. The CDR3 spells CASGRGENYGYTF. The CDR3 nucleotides are TGTGCTAGTGGTCGAGGGGAGAACTATGGCTACACCTTC.

This sequence joins TRBV6-5 and TRBJ1-1, with TRBD1 as a possible D gene (6 bases). Germline CDR1 is MNHEY and CDR2 is SVGAGI. The CDR3 sequence is 14 residues long. V gave up 6 bases and J gave up 2 bases, with 13 bases separating them. The CDR3 here is CASSNRDRNTEAFF. The CDR3 bases are TGTGCCAGCAGCAACAGGGATCGAAACACTGAAGCTTTCTTT.

This chain joins TRBV11-3 and TRBJ2-7, with D tentatively TRBD2 (5 bases). CDR1 is SGHNT and CDR2 is YENEEA in the germline V gene. V lost 6 bases to trimming and J lost 6 bases, with 15 bases between them. This CDR3 has 13 amino acids. This chain's CDR3 is CASSSRVGSEQYF. The DNA for the CDR3 is TGTGCCAGCAGTTCTAGGGTGGGGAGCGAGCAGTACTTC. The complete variable domain, with remaining parts taken from reference TRBV11-3 and TRBJ2-7, reads EAGVVQSPRYKIIEKKQPVAFWCNPISGHNTLYWYLQNLGQGPELLIRYENEEAVDDSQLPKDRFSAERLKGVDSTLKIQPAELGDSAVYLCASSSRVGSEQYFGPGTRLTVT.

The V and J genes are TRBV18 and TRBJ2-2; D ambiguous. CDR3 length: 16 amino acids. V lost 3 bases to trimming and J lost 4 bases, with 15 bases between them. CDR1 and CDR2 (germline): KGHSH, LQKENI. The CDR3 loop reads CASSPLEQRFTGELFF. CDR3 nucleotide sequence: TGTGCCAGCTCACCCTTGGAGCAGCGCTTCACCGGGGAGCTGTTTTTT.